This entry lists 14 T cell receptor beta chains sequenced from one sample in a study of blood T cell repertoires in COVID-19. TCRdb's copy holds only in-frame clones and misses some; the assay was immunoSEQ multiplex PCR. The table includes 250,000 to 400,000 clones, around 90% detected once. The sample taken for sequencing was PBMCs or T cells enriched from blood (not recorded which). These receptors came from a man between 60 and 75 years old who had recovered from COVID-19.

The chain combines TRBV10-3 with TRBJ1-5, with a possible D match to TRBD1 (6 bases). CDR3 length equals 14 residues. V was cut by 10 bases and J by 2 bases, with 15 bases left in between. Germline V gene data show CDR1 as ENHRY and CDR2 as SYGVKD. CDR3 amino acids: CATSRDIGNQPQHF. The DNA for the CDR3 is TGTGCCACTTCCCGGGACATCGGCAATCAGCCCCAGCATTTT.

In nucleotides, the CDR3 is TGTGCCAGCAGCTTAGACAGGCCGAACACCGGGGAGCTGTTTTTT. Translated, it gives CASSLDRPNTGELFF. This chain links TRBV7-9 with TRBJ2-2; a possible D gene is TRBD1 (5 bases). Trimming pared 1 base from V and 0 bases from J, leaving 6 bases between. This CDR3 has 15 residues. The germline gives CDR1 SEHNR, CDR2 FQNEAQ (reference sequence).

The chain is built from TRBV18 and TRBJ1-1; tentatively, D is TRBD1 (6 bases). Germline V gene sequence: CDR1 KGHSH, CDR2 LQKENI. The V end was cut by 8 bases, the J end by 6 bases, with 16 bases between. The CDR3 runs 13 residues. CDR3: CASEGTRVAEAFF. DNA for the CDR3: TGTGCCAGCGAGGGGACAAGAGTGGCTGAAGCTTTCTTT.

The chain couples TRBV6-6 to TRBJ2-2, with D unclear. This CDR3 is built from 14 residues. V was clipped by 5 bases and J by 1 base, with 8 bases between them. From germline, CDR1 is MNHNY and CDR2 SVGAGI (reference sequence). CDR3 DNA: TGTGCCAGCAGTGAGAATTTGAACACCGGGGAGCTGTTTTTT. Residues: CASSENLNTGELFF.

This clone has only one observation. V usage is TRBV5-1 and J usage is TRBJ2-5, with 8 bases aligning to TRBD1. Germline V gives CDR1 SGHRS, CDR2 YFSETQ. This CDR3 is 14 amino acids long. The junction had 5 bases not matched to a gene; V was cut back by 2 bases and J by 5 bases. Here the CDR3 reads CASSFPGGSETQYF. CDR3 sequence (DNA): TGCGCCAGCAGCTTCCCAGGGGGCTCGGAGACCCAGTACTTC.

The chain couples TRBV27 to TRBJ1-1; 11 bases line up with TRBD1. Germline assignment: CDR1 MNHEY and CDR2 SMNVEV (reference sequence). Trimming cost V 3 bases and J 11 bases; bases outside gene matches: 14. CDR3 size: 16 residues. Here the CDR3 reads CASSFTAIGQGAGAFF. CDR3 DNA: TGTGCCAGCAGTTTCACTGCGATCGGACAGGGGGCGGGGGCTTTCTTT.

This sequence joins TRBV19 and TRBJ1-1; 8 nucleotides agree with TRBD1. The V gene end was trimmed by 5 bases and the J gene end by 1 base; junction bases not matched to a gene: 6. This CDR3 has 15 amino acids. Germline V gene sequence: CDR1 LNHDA, CDR2 SQIVND (reference sequence). The DNA for the CDR3 is TGTGCCAGTAGTCTCCGGACAGGGTCGAACACTGAAGCTTTCTTT. Amino acid sequence: CASSLRTGSNTEAFF.

V gene TRBV13 combines with J gene TRBJ2-1; weak D call: TRBD2 (6 bases). This CDR3 is built from 13 residues. V gave up 4 bases and J gave up 10 bases, with 14 bases separating them. Germline values: CDR1 PRHDT, CDR2 FYEKMQ (reference sequence). CDR3 in amino acids: CASSYPPEGEQFF. CDR3 bases: TGTGCCAGCAGCTACCCTCCGGAGGGGGAGCAGTTCTTC. Filled out from reference TRBV13 and TRBJ2-1, the complete variable domain reads AAGVIQSPRHLIKEKRETATLKCYPIPRHDTVYWYQQGPGQDPQFLISFYEKMQSDKGSIPDRFSAQQFSDYHSELNMSSLELGDSALYFCASSYPPEGEQFFGPGTRLTVL.

This clone was seen a few times. The rearrangement links TRBV7-2 to TRBJ1-5, with 7 bases matching TRBD1. With V trimmed by 5 bases and J by 3 bases, 7 bases remained unmatched. The CDR3 sequence is 15 residues long. In germline, CDR1 is SGHTA, CDR2 FQGNSA. CDR3 loop: CASSQPTGANQPQHF. The CDR3 nucleotides are TGTGCCAGCAGCCAACCAACAGGGGCCAATCAGCCCCAGCATTTT.

The V gene is TRBV9, the J gene TRBJ2-5; 7 nucleotides line up with TRBD1. The CDR3 sequence is 14 residues long. With 4 bases clipped from V and 1 base from J, the junction kept 4 bases outside the gene matches. Germline assignment: CDR1 SGDLS and CDR2 YYNGEE. In DNA, the CDR3 is TGTGCCAGCAGCCCTCGGGACAGCCAAGAGACCCAGTACTTC. Translation gives CASSPRDSQETQYF.

This clone was seen a handful of times. The chain is built from TRBV19 and TRBJ1-5; D gene uncertain. Germline loops: CDR1 LNHDA, CDR2 SQIVND (reference sequence). With 0 bases removed from V and 5 bases from J, the gap between germline ends came to 8 bases. This CDR3 is 14 amino acids long. The CDR3 DNA sequence: TGTGCCAGTAGTATAGAGGGGAGCGATCAGCCCCAGCATTTT. Its translation is CASSIEGSDQPQHF.

This clone was recorded once. The V call is TRBV4-2, the J call TRBJ2-3; weak D call: TRBD2 (5 bases). This CDR3 is built from 17 residues. Trimming stripped 0 bases from V and 1 base from J, with 14 bases between. Per germline, CDR1 LGHNA and CDR2 YNFKEQ. In nucleotides, the CDR3 is TGTGCCAGCAGCCAAGAATTGAGGGCAGCGGGCACAGATACGCAGTATTTT. Protein product: CASSQELRAAGTDTQYF.

This clone has just one count. The chain recombines TRBV4-2 with TRBJ1-4; unclear D gene. The CDR3 consists of 16 residues. Trimming stripped 2 bases from V and 5 bases from J, with 15 bases between. CDR1 is LGHNA and CDR2 is YNFKEQ in the germline V gene. The CDR3 coding sequence is TGTGCCAGCAGCCAAAGGGAGGCCGCCCCAAATGAAAAACTGTTTTTT. It encodes CASSQREAAPNEKLFF.

This rearrangement joins TRBV2 to TRBJ1-4; perhaps TRBD1 as D (5 bases). In germline, CDR1 is SNHLY, CDR2 FYNNEI. The V end was cut by 4 bases, the J end by 8 bases, with 11 bases between. The CDR3 runs 13 residues. CDR3 in amino acids: CASSGDWGEKLFF. The CDR3 nucleotides read TGTGCCAGCAGTGGGGACTGGGGGGAAAAACTGTTTTTT. The variable domain in full, completed from reference TRBV2 and TRBJ1-4, reads EPEVTQTPSHQVTQMGQEVILRCVPISNHLYFYWYRQILGQKVEFLVSFYNNEISEKSEIFDDQFSVERPDGSNFTLKIRSTKLEDSAMYFCASSGDWGEKLFFGSGTQLSVL.